A selection of T cell receptor beta chains follows, all from one sample in a study of post-analysis software for immune sequencing data. TCRdb processed the PCR reads anew with MiXCR; each CDR3 protein has one entry. The sample holds roughly 600,000 distinct CDR3 sequences, about 40% seen once. The sequenced sample was blood. The receptors were gathered from a girl between 5 and 17 years old with multiple sclerosis. Both conserved end residues are part of each CDR3. The D gene is left open where the match is weak. Not all rows give a size; the values are once, few, many and, for expanded clones, a class.

V: TRBV10-3; length: 15; D: -; J: TRBJ2-1; size: few; CDR3: CAISGMAGNNNEQFF; DNA: TGTGCCATCAGTGGAATGGCAGGTAACAACAATGAGCAGTTCTTC
V: TRBV5-1; length: 14; D: TRBD2; J: TRBJ2-7; size: many; CDR3: CASSLGAGVYEQYF; DNA: TGCGCCAGCAGCTTGGGGGCGGGAGTCTACGAGCAGTACTTC
V: TRBV5-1; length: 15; D: TRBD2; J: TRBJ2-1; size: few; CDR3: CASSWTSGNYNEQFF; DNA: TGCGCCAGCAGCTGGACTAGCGGAAACTACAATGAGCAGTTCTTC
V: TRBV6-6; length: 14; D: -; J: TRBJ1-1; size: -; CDR3: CASSYTPGDTEAFF; DNA: TGTGCCAGCAGTTACACCCCTGGGGACACTGAAGCTTTCTTT
V: TRBV18; length: 12; D: TRBD2; J: TRBJ2-3; size: -; CDR3: CASSPRAGGQYF; DNA: TGTGCCAGCTCACCCCGAGCGGGGGGGCAGTATTTT
V: TRBV12-3/TRBV12-4; length: 18; D: -; J: TRBJ2-4; size: few; CDR3: CASSLARPGRVAKNIQYF; DNA: TGTGCCAGCAGTTTAGCCCGGCCGGGGCGGGTGGCCAAAAACATTCAGTACTTC
V: TRBV7-8; length: 14; D: -; J: TRBJ1-1; size: -; CDR3: CASSPAAGLPEAFF; DNA: TGTGCCAGCAGCCCCGCCGCCGGACTCCCTGAAGCTTTCTTT
V: TRBV9; length: 14; D: -; J: TRBJ1-5; size: few; CDR3: CASSIGGSNQPQHF; DNA: TGTGCCAGCAGCATCGGCGGTAGCAATCAGCCCCAGCATTTT
V: TRBV20-1; length: 14; D: TRBD1; J: TRBJ2-5; size: -; CDR3: CSALLGTGRETQYF; DNA: TGCAGTGCTCTCCTCGGGACAGGGCGAGAGACCCAGTACTTC
V: TRBV5-1; length: 14; D: -; J: TRBJ1-6; size: few; CDR3: CASSLTGFNSPLHF; DNA: TGCGCCAGCAGCTTGACAGGGTTCAATTCACCCCTCCACTTT
V: TRBV6-5; length: 13; D: -; J: TRBJ2-7; size: -; CDR3: CASSHLGAGEQYF; DNA: TGTGCCAGCAGCCATTTAGGGGCCGGCGAGCAGTACTTC
V: TRBV20-1; length: 14; D: TRBD2; J: TRBJ2-7; size: -; CDR3: CSASRTSGAYEQYF; DNA: TGCAGTGCTAGCAGGACTAGCGGTGCCTACGAGCAGTACTTC
V: TRBV5-5; length: 14; D: -; J: TRBJ1-2; size: few; CDR3: CASSLGAASAGYTF; DNA: TGTGCCAGCAGCTTGGGGGCCGCCTCGGCGGGCTACACCTTC
V: TRBV6-5; length: 15; D: -; J: TRBJ1-5; size: -; CDR3: CASNQGGVGNQPQHF; DNA: TGTGCCAGCAACCAAGGCGGAGTGGGCAATCAGCCCCAGCATTTT
V: TRBV5-1; length: 14; D: TRBD2; J: TRBJ2-1; size: few; CDR3: CASSWRLGGNEQFF; DNA: TGCGCCAGCAGCTGGCGCCTCGGGGGGAATGAGCAGTTCTTC
V: TRBV27; length: 13; D: TRBD1; J: TRBJ2-1; size: few; CDR3: CASSLQGADEQFF; DNA: TGTGCCAGCAGTCTACAGGGGGCCGATGAGCAGTTCTTC
V: TRBV12-3/TRBV12-4; length: 14; D: -; J: TRBJ1-2; size: -; CDR3: CASSFSGTNYGYTF; DNA: TGTGCCAGCAGTTTCTCCGGGACAAACTATGGCTACACCTTC
V: TRBV12-3/TRBV12-4; length: 15; D: -; J: TRBJ1-1; size: -; CDR3: CASSSPSGGNTEAFF; DNA: TGTGCCAGCAGTTCCCCCAGTGGGGGGAACACTGAAGCTTTCTTT
V: TRBV4-2; length: 17; D: TRBD2; J: TRBJ2-4; size: -; CDR3: CASSQDWAAGPKNIQYF; DNA: TGTGCCAGCAGCCAAGATTGGGCAGCGGGACCCAAAAACATTCAGTACTTC
V: TRBV24-1; length: 18; D: TRBD1; J: TRBJ1-2; size: -; CDR3: CATSASGTGGFINYGYTF; DNA: TGTGCCACCAGTGCTAGCGGGACAGGAGGGTTTATTAACTATGGCTACACCTTC
V: TRBV12-5; length: 14; D: -; J: TRBJ1-2; size: -; CDR3: CASQGQGTQYGYTF; DNA: TGTGCTAGCCAAGGGCAGGGTACCCAGTATGGCTACACCTTC
V: TRBV4-1; length: 15; D: -; J: TRBJ1-1; size: few; CDR3: CASSQDPGRRTEAFF; DNA: TGCGCCAGCAGCCAAGATCCAGGGAGGAGGACTGAAGCTTTCTTT
V: TRBV12-3/TRBV12-4; length: 18; D: TRBD1; J: TRBJ1-2; size: -; CDR3: CASRGGQGASGVNYGYTF; DNA: TGTGCCAGCAGGGGGGGACAGGGGGCCTCCGGAGTCAACTATGGCTACACCTTC
V: TRBV7-2; length: 14; D: -; J: TRBJ1-2; size: few; CDR3: CASSLNRGNYGYTF; DNA: TGTGCCAGCAGTTTGAATCGGGGCAACTATGGCTACACCTTC
V: TRBV29-1; length: 13; D: -; J: TRBJ1-2; size: many; CDR3: CSASTTVTYGYTF; DNA: TGCAGCGCCTCGACAACTGTAACCTATGGCTACACCTTC
V: TRBV29-1; length: 11; D: -; J: TRBJ1-1; size: -; CDR3: CSVCMNTEAFF; DNA: TGCAGCGTTTGCATGAACACTGAAGCTTTCTTT
V: TRBV4-1; length: 18; D: TRBD2; J: TRBJ2-1; size: few; CDR3: CASSDRGTSGRVDNEQFF; DNA: TGCGCCAGCAGCGATAGAGGGACTAGCGGGAGGGTCGACAATGAGCAGTTCTTC
V: TRBV7-9; length: 14; D: -; J: TRBJ2-1; size: -; CDR3: CASSWAGGDNEQFF; DNA: TGTGCCAGCAGCTGGGCCGGTGGAGACAATGAGCAGTTCTTC
V: TRBV27; length: 14; D: -; J: TRBJ1-2; size: once; CDR3: CASSPRGREGGYTF; DNA: TGTGCCAGCAGTCCCCGAGGCAGGGAAGGCGGCTACACCTTC
V: TRBV30; length: 13; D: -; J: TRBJ1-2; size: -; CDR3: CAWSIRAGYGYTF; DNA: TGTGCCTGGAGTATCAGGGCCGGCTATGGCTACACCTTC
V: TRBV20-1; length: 16; D: -; J: TRBJ2-1; size: -; CDR3: CSARELNRDENNEQFF; DNA: TGCAGTGCTAGAGAACTCAACCGGGACGAAAACAATGAGCAGTTCTTC